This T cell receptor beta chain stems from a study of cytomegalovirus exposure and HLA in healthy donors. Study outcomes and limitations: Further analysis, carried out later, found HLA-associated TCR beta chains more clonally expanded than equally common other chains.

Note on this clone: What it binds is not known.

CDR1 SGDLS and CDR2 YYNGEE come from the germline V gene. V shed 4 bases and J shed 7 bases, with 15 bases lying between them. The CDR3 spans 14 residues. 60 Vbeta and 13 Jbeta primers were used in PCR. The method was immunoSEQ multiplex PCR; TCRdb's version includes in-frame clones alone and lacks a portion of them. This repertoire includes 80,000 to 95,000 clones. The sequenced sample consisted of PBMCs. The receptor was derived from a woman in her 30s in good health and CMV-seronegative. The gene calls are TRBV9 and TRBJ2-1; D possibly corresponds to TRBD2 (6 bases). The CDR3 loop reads CASSRGLLGNEQFF. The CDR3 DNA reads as TGTGCCAGCAGCCGGGGACTCCTCGGGAATGAGCAGTTCTTC.